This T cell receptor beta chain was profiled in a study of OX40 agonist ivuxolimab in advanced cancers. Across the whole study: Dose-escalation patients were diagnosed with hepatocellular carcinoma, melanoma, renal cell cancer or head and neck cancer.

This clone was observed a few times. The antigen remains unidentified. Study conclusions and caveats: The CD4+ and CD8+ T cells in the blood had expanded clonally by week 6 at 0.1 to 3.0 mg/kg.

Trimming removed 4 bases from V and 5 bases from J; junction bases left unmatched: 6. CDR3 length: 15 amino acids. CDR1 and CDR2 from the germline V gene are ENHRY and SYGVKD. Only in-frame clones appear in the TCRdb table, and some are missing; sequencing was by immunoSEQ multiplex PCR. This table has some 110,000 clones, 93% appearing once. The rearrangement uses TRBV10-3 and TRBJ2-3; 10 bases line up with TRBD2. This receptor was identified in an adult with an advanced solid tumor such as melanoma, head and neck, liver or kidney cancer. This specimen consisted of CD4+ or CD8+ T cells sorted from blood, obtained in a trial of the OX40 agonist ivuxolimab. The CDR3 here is CAISGAGGRKDTQYF. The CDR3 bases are TGTGCCATCAGTGGAGCGGGGGGGCGGAAAGATACGCAGTATTTT.